This T cell receptor (beta chain) was sequenced for a study of blood T cells in healthy people across ages. Each individual donor underwent a draw of approximately 10 milliliters of peripheral blood. Trimming took 1 base from V and 6 from J, leaving 12 bases between them. The CDR3 runs to 13 residues. Germline values: CDR1 DFQATT, CDR2 SNEGSKA (reference sequence). A second roughly 6 to 11 cycle PCR used barcoded and J-beta primers. TCRdb re-called the 5' RACE reads through MiXCR, storing one row per CDR3 protein. There are 720,000 or so distinct CDR3 sequences in the sample; 40% to 45% occur only once, and around 30% lies in the top ten.

This receptor was obtained from an elderly man in good health. V usage is TRBV20-1 and J usage is TRBJ1-1; D remains unclear. The material sequenced was blood. Written as DNA, the CDR3 is TGCAGTGCTAGAGGAGATGACTTCGCTGAAGCTTTCTTT. It translates to CSARGDDFAEAFF.